This record looks at one TCR beta chain sequence and its context. These data belong to a study of T cell changes during pregnancy in multiple sclerosis. Libraries were prepared by immunoSEQ multiplex PCR; TCRdb keeps only in-frame clonotypes and omits some of them. The data show some 40,000 clones, approximately 90% seen once. Per germline, CDR1 SNHLY and CDR2 FYNNEI. The V gene end was trimmed by 4 bases and the J gene end by 4 bases; junction bases not matched to a gene: 7. The CDR3 length is 15 residues. Sample: CD4+ T cells from peripheral blood mononuclear cells, taken in the third trimester of pregnancy. The source of this sequence is a female donor in good health, enrolled as a control in a pregnancy study. The V and J genes are TRBV2 and TRBJ2-5; 9 bases match TRBD2. CDR3 nucleotides: TGTGCCAGCAGTGTACGCGGGAGGGCCGGAGAGACCCAGTACTTC. It yields the protein CASSVRGRAGETQYF.